A single sample gave rise to the 22 T cell receptor beta chains below, sequenced in a study of shared clonotypes between healthy human individuals. Using immunoSEQ multiplex PCR, the repertoire was profiled, and TCRdb retains in-frame clones only, with some absent. This repertoire shows hundreds of thousands of clones, 74% found once; its top ten account for more than 1.5%. Sequencing was done on a sample of memory CD4+ T cells sorted from blood. Indicated subset: CD45RA-negative fraction. Receptors originate from a woman between 25 and 40 years old in good health.

The genes are TRBV11-2 and TRBJ2-7; 16 bases line up with TRBD2. The CDR3 has 16 residues. V shed 5 bases, J shed 2 bases, and the junction held 3 bases outside the gene matches. CDR1 SGHAT and CDR2 FQNNGV come from the germline V gene. DNA for the CDR3: TGTGCCAGCAGCCCAGGGACTAGCGGGAGGGCCTACGAGCAGTACTTC. The encoded protein is CASSPGTSGRAYEQYF.

V is TRBV10-3 and J is TRBJ1-2; the match to TRBD1 covers 7 bases. With 1 base clipped from V and 3 bases from J, the junction kept 2 bases outside the gene matches. The germline V gene encodes CDR1 ENHRY and CDR2 SYGVKD. This CDR3 is 14 amino acids long. The CDR3 loop reads CAISEWTGYYGYTF. The CDR3 nucleotides are TGTGCCATCAGTGAGTGGACAGGATACTATGGCTACACCTTC.

The gene calls are TRBV7-2 and TRBJ2-7, with 11 bases that match TRBD2. The CDR3 length is 18 residues. CDR1 is SGHTA and CDR2 is FQGNSA in the germline V gene. The trim removed 5 bases at V and 0 bases at J, leaving 12 bases unmatched. The CDR3 nucleotides are TGTGCCAGCAGCCCTCCTGGGACTAGCGGTACGAGCTCCTACGAGCAGTACTTC. It specifies CASSPPGTSGTSSYEQYF.

This clone was seen repeatedly, ten times or more. CDR3 sequence reads: CASSLWVTGELFF. CDR3 sequence (DNA): TGTGCCAGCAGTTTATGGGTCACCGGGGAGCTGTTTTTT. The chain uses TRBV27 and TRBJ2-2; D unclear. In germline, CDR1 is MNHEY, CDR2 SMNVEV (reference sequence). Trimming took off 1 base at V and 4 bases at J, with 4 bases between the two ends. CDR3 length: 13 amino acids.

The CDR3 loop is CASEGAYEQYF. Here the CDR3 DNA reads TGTGCCAGCGAGGGCGCCTACGAGCAGTACTTC. The chain recombines TRBV2 with TRBJ2-7; D perhaps matches TRBD2 (5 bases). The V end was cut by 8 bases, the J end by 2 bases, with 7 bases between. The CDR3 sequence is 11 residues long. CDR1 and CDR2 from the germline V gene are SNHLY and FYNNEI.

The chain recombines TRBV28 with TRBJ2-7; D is unclear. Trimming left V 4 bases short and J 5 bases short, with 12 bases between. From germline, CDR1 is MDHEN and CDR2 SYDVKM. This CDR3 contains 13 residues. In DNA form, the CDR3 reads TGTGCCAGCAGTTCCCCCCGCGCCCACGAGCAGTACTTC. As protein: CASSSPRAHEQYF. The variable domain in full, completed from reference TRBV28 and TRBJ2-7, reads DVKVTQSSRYLVKRTGEKVFLECVQDMDHENMFWYRQDPGLGLRLIYFSYDVKMKEKGDIPEGYSVSREKKERFSLILESASTNQTSMYLCASSSPRAHEQYFGPGTRLTVT.

The chain combines TRBV30 with TRBJ2-1; D uncertain. Germline CDR1 reads GTSNPN; CDR2 reads SVGIG (reference sequence). This CDR3 region has 15 residues. V gave up 6 bases and J gave up 6 bases, with 21 bases separating them. The CDR3 DNA reads as TGTGCCTGTAAAACTCGACCGTCCGAAGCCAATGAGCAGTTCTTC. This sequence encodes CACKTRPSEANEQFF. The full variable domain, its missing parts supplied by reference TRBV30 and TRBJ2-1, is SQTIHQWPATLVQPVGSPLSLECTVEGTSNPNLYWYRQAAGRGLQLLFYSVGIGQISSEVPQNLSASRPQDRQFILSSKKLLLSDSGFYLCACKTRPSEANEQFFGPGTRLTVL.

This clone has only a few counts. The rearrangement joins TRBV7-2 to TRBJ2-7; 7 bases line up with TRBD1. The ends lost 7 bases at V and 3 bases at J; junction bases unmatched: 12. Germline V gives CDR1 SGHTA, CDR2 FQGNSA. This CDR3 is built from 15 residues. The CDR3 protein is CASTAGGQSYYEQYF. In DNA, the CDR3 is TGTGCCAGCACCGCAGGGGGACAGTCCTACTACGAGCAGTACTTC.

This clone has only a few counts. V and J are TRBV25-1 and TRBJ1-1; 7 nucleotides match TRBD1. The CDR3 consists of 15 residues. The V gene end was trimmed by 3 bases and the J gene end by 3 bases; junction bases not matched to a gene: 7. The germline gives CDR1 MGHDK, CDR2 SYGVNS. CDR3 sequence reads: CASSDHRGAHTEAFF. DNA for the CDR3: TGTGCCAGCAGTGACCACAGGGGAGCCCACACTGAAGCTTTCTTT.

V usage is TRBV20-1 and J usage is TRBJ1-5; D remains ambiguous. The V and J ends lost 3 bases and 7 bases respectively, with 7 bases between them. This CDR3 region has 11 residues. From germline, CDR1 is DFQATT and CDR2 SNEGSKA (reference sequence). Here the CDR3 reads CSASVGQPQHF. DNA of the CDR3: TGCAGTGCTAGTGTCGGCCAGCCCCAGCATTTT.

This chain uses TRBV28 with TRBJ2-3; D not resolved. Germline CDR1 reads MDHEN; CDR2 reads SYDVKM. Deletions cut 0 bases from V and 0 bases from J, with 13 bases between. The CDR3 has 17 residues. The CDR3 region is CASSLWTPSESTDTQYF. CDR3 sequence (DNA): TGTGCCAGCAGTTTATGGACGCCATCCGAAAGCACAGATACGCAGTATTTT.

This clone was seen only a few times. This rearrangement joins TRBV30 to TRBJ2-3; TRBD1 aligns across 7 bases. CDR1 is GTSNPN, CDR2 SVGIG, per germline (reference sequence). This CDR3 contains 16 residues. The V gene end was trimmed by 1 base and the J gene end by 3 bases; junction bases not matched to a gene: 10. The CDR3 DNA reads TGTGCCTGGAGTGCCTACAGGGGAATTAGGACAGATACGCAGTATTTT. Translation gives CAWSAYRGIRTDTQYF.

This clone was observed a single time. The rearrangement joins TRBV28 to TRBJ2-2; unclear D gene. Trimming left V 4 bases short and J 2 bases short, with 8 bases between. This CDR3 contains 14 residues. Germline-derived CDR1 and CDR2 are MDHEN and SYDVKM. This CDR3 reads CASSSYSNTGELFF. The CDR3 DNA reads TGTGCCAGCAGTTCTTACTCCAACACCGGGGAGCTGTTTTTT.

This clone was observed once. The V and J genes are TRBV2 and TRBJ1-5; no clear D gene. There are 13 residues in the CDR3. Germline assignment: CDR1 SNHLY and CDR2 FYNNEI. The V gene lost 6 bases and the J gene lost 4 bases, with 10 bases spanning the gap. The CDR3 DNA reads TGTGCCAGCAGGACCCAACTGAATCAGCCCCAGCATTTT. Its protein product is CASRTQLNQPQHF.

This clone was seen only once. The J gene is TRBJ2-5, the V gene TRBV28; 9 bases agree with TRBD2. CDR3 size: 17 residues. J was trimmed by 1 base and V by 6 bases; bases with no gene match: 12. Germline CDR1 MDHEN, CDR2 SYDVKM. The CDR3 spells CASSSPGLARAQETQYF. The CDR3 bases are TGTGCCAGCAGCTCCCCCGGACTAGCGCGGGCCCAAGAGACCCAGTACTTC.

The chain employs TRBV4-1 and TRBJ2-7, with D possibly called TRBD1 or TRBD2 (6 bases each). Per the germline V gene, CDR1 is MGHRA and CDR2 is YSYEKL. This CDR3 is built from 15 residues. V was clipped by 1 base and J by 3 bases, with 13 bases between them. The DNA for the CDR3 is TGCGCCAGCAGCCAAGTAGGAGGGGGAGACTACGAGCAGTACTTC. Translated: CASSQVGGGDYEQYF.

The genes are TRBV6-6 and TRBJ1-2, with 7 bases matching TRBD1. The CDR3 consists of 14 residues. The J segment lost 6 bases and the V segment lost 6 bases, leaving 10 bases of the junction unmatched. CDR1 is MNHNY and CDR2 is SVGAGI in the germline V gene (reference sequence). The CDR3 here is CASSSDRLSDGYTF. The CDR3, as DNA: TGTGCCAGCAGCTCGGACAGGTTGTCAGATGGCTACACCTTC.

The chain uses TRBV7-9 and TRBJ1-5; D ambiguous. V was pared by 5 bases and J by 4 bases, with 12 bases between. This CDR3 is built from 14 residues. Per germline, CDR1 SEHNR and CDR2 FQNEAQ (reference sequence). CDR3 in DNA: TGTGCCAGCAGCCCTCTGACGGAAAATCAGCCCCAGCATTTT. Amino acid sequence: CASSPLTENQPQHF.

This clone showed up just once. The chain links TRBV5-1 to TRBJ1-3; 7 nucleotides align to TRBD1. CDR3 length: 13 amino acids. Germline V gene data show CDR1 as SGHRS and CDR2 as YFSETQ. V shed 5 bases, J shed 2 bases, and the junction held 1 base outside the gene matches. The CDR3 bases are TGCGCCAGCAGGACAGGGACTGGAAACACCATATATTTT. Amino acid sequence: CASRTGTGNTIYF.

The chain combines TRBV11-2 with TRBJ2-1; D gene uncertain. The CDR3 covers 15 residues. With 1 base removed from V and 3 bases from J, the gap between germline ends came to 10 bases. CDR1 and CDR2 from the germline V gene are SGHAT and FQNNGV. The CDR3 region has the DNA TGTGCCAGCAGCTTAGGGACGCACGGCTACAATGAGCAGTTCTTC. As protein: CASSLGTHGYNEQFF. Full variable domain (remainder filled in from reference TRBV11-2 and TRBJ2-1): EAGVAQSPRYKIIEKRQSVAFWCNPISGHATLYWYQQILGQGPKLLIQFQNNGVVDDSQLPKDRFSAERLKGVDSTLKIQPAKLEDSAVYLCASSLGTHGYNEQFFGPGTRLTVL.

In its sample, this clone was seen a few times. The chain carries TRBV7-8 and TRBJ1-2; no firm D call. This CDR3 is built from 11 residues. V lost 8 bases, J lost 8 bases, and 12 bases lay in between. Germline V gene lookup returns CDR1 SGHVS and CDR2 FQNEAQ. The CDR3 DNA sequence: TGTGCCAGCGGTAATTTCGGCGGCTACACCTTC. Translating gives CASGNFGGYTF.

The chain carries TRBV19 and TRBJ2-2; D not resolved. The CDR3 contains 16 residues. V gave up 3 bases and J gave up 0 bases, with 11 bases separating them. Per the germline V gene, CDR1 is LNHDA and CDR2 is SQIVND (reference sequence). The CDR3 here is CASSIMGDANTGELFF. In nucleotides, the CDR3 is TGTGCCAGTAGTATCATGGGCGACGCGAACACCGGGGAGCTGTTTTTT.